This TCR beta chain was sequenced in a study of blood T cell repertoires in COVID-19. The wider study: Material from acute and convalescent COVID-19 was sourced from the United States, Italy and Spain. PBMCs, B-cell-depleted T cells, or T cells provided the cDNA or gDNA that made up the material.

With 7 bases removed from V and 5 bases from J, the gap between germline ends came to 20 bases. The germline CDR1 and CDR2 sequences are SGHAT and FQNNGV. The CDR3 consists of 15 residues. In the authors' workflow: Cell counts per sample came from amplifying reference gene primers. TCRdb's table, derived via immunoSEQ multiplex PCR, lists solely in-frame clones and lacks some. V and J calls and clone size come straight from that table; D and trimming were deduced from the DNA. The sample shows more than 150,000 clones, approximately 86% of them seen only once. The chain is built from TRBV11-2 and TRBJ2-5; unclear D gene. This TCR came from a man in his 70s with active or convalescent COVID-19. Sequencing was done on a sample of peripheral blood. The CDR3 DNA reads as TGTGCCAGCACCACACGTCCGGGTCTTCGGGAGACCCAGTACTTC. Protein: CASTTRPGLRETQYF.